Following are 14 T cell receptor beta chains from one sample sequenced in a study of shared clonotypes between healthy human individuals. Sequencing used immunoSEQ multiplex PCR; TCRdb keeps in-frame clones, though not all of them. This table holds roughly 2.6 million clones, around 94% found once. Input material: naive CD4+ T cells sorted from blood. The subset here: CD45RA+ positively selected. The receptors here all came from a man aged 18 to 30 in good health.

The chain links TRBV6-1 to TRBJ2-4; either TRBD1 or TRBD2 may fit D (5 bases each). The germline V gene encodes CDR1 MNHNS and CDR2 SASEGT. V was cut by 6 bases and J by 3 bases, with 15 bases left in between. The CDR3 contains 15 residues. Here the CDR3 DNA reads TGTGCCAGCAGCTGGGACGGATCTGGCAAAAACATTCAGTACTTC. Its protein is CASSWDGSGKNIQYF.

The chain uses TRBV19 and TRBJ2-7, with D tentatively TRBD2 (6 bases). The CDR3 is 14 residues long. Germline V gives CDR1 LNHDA, CDR2 SQIVND (reference sequence). Trimming took off 3 bases at V and 3 bases at J, with 12 bases between the two ends. CDR3 sequence: CASSIGTGDYEQYF. Here the CDR3 DNA reads TGTGCCAGTAGTATCGGGACTGGGGACTACGAGCAGTACTTC.

The chain uses TRBV5-1 and TRBJ1-2, with 9 bases fitting TRBD1. V dropped 4 bases and J dropped 8; count of bases not matched to a gene: 15. The germline CDR1 and CDR2 sequences are SGHRS and YFSETQ. The CDR3 covers 16 residues. For the CDR3, the DNA is TGCGCCAGCAGCCCAAATACCGGGACAGGGACCAGAGGCTACACCTTC. Translation gives CASSPNTGTGTRGYTF.

In its sample, this clone was seen a few times. The rearrangement links TRBV6-1 to TRBJ1-6, with D maybe TRBD1 (5 bases). CDR3 length: 14 residues. The germline CDR1 and CDR2 sequences are MNHNS and SASEGT. The V gene lost 7 bases and the J gene lost 8 bases, with 15 bases spanning the gap. The CDR3 nucleotides are TGTGCCAGCATCGACAGAGTGTCGGATTCACCCCTCCACTTT. Translated: CASIDRVSDSPLHF.

The chain couples TRBV7-3 to TRBJ2-5; D is perhaps TRBD1 or TRBD2 (5 bases each). The V end was cut by 3 bases, the J end by 4 bases, with 15 bases between. In germline, CDR1 is SGHTA, CDR2 FQGTGA. The CDR3 is made up of 15 amino acids. CDR3 sequence (DNA): TGTGCCAGCAGCTTGTATGGGGGTGTGGGAGAGACCCAGTACTTC. Its translation is CASSLYGGVGETQYF.

V and J are TRBV30 and TRBJ2-7; 7 bases line up with TRBD1. The V gene end was trimmed by 5 bases and the J gene end by 3 bases; junction bases not matched to a gene: 4. The CDR3 runs to 12 residues. Germline V CDR1 and CDR2: GTSNPN, SVGIG (reference sequence). The CDR3 reads CAWGRTGYEQYF. For the CDR3, the DNA is TGTGCCTGGGGAAGGACAGGCTACGAGCAGTACTTC.

The V call is TRBV29-1, the J call TRBJ2-1; D is possibly TRBD2 (5 bases). Germline V gene lookup returns CDR1 SQVTM and CDR2 ANQGSEA. Trimming took 5 bases from V and 10 from J, leaving 21 bases between them. CDR3 length: 14 amino acids. CDR3 bases: TGCAGCGTTTCCGCATGGACTGCCATCGGCGAGCAGTTCTTC. Translating gives CSVSAWTAIGEQFF.

This rearrangement joins TRBV5-6 to TRBJ1-2; D is unclear. V lost 4 bases, J lost 8 bases, and 12 bases lay in between. Germline CDR1 reads SGHDT; CDR2 reads YYEEEE. The CDR3 consists of 12 residues. CDR3: CASSGGKGGYTF. The CDR3 coding sequence is TGTGCCAGCAGCGGAGGCAAAGGGGGCTACACCTTC.

Points on this clone: The same CDR3 can be traced to other DNA sequences in this sample. As DNA, the CDR3 is TGTGCCAGCAGCTTATTAGCGGGCGGGTACAATGAGCAGTTCTTC. It specifies CASSLLAGGYNEQFF. This rearrangement joins TRBV11-3 to TRBJ2-1; 7 positions match TRBD2. J gave up 4 bases and V 2 bases, and 5 bases lay outside the gene matches. Germline CDR1 and CDR2: SGHNT and YENEEA. The length of the CDR3 is 15 residues.

The chain links TRBV27 to TRBJ1-6, with D perhaps TRBD1 (5 bases). The V and J ends lost 5 bases and 8 bases respectively, with 19 bases between them. CDR1 MNHEY and CDR2 SMNVEV come from the germline V gene (reference sequence). There are 16 residues in the CDR3. The CDR3 loop is CASSRTLPKVDSPLHF. The CDR3 nucleotides are TGTGCCAGCAGTAGGACACTTCCCAAAGTGGATTCACCCCTCCACTTT.

The chain carries TRBV28 and TRBJ2-6; TRBD1 aligns across 12 bases. This CDR3 region has 19 residues. Trimming at V came to 2 bases and at J to 4 bases, leaving 9 bases not matched to a gene. CDR1 MDHEN and CDR2 SYDVKM come from the germline V gene. CDR3 sequence: CASSLKLGQGAGGANVLTF. The CDR3 DNA follows: TGTGCCAGCAGTTTAAAGCTGGGACAGGGGGCGGGAGGGGCCAACGTCCTGACTTTC.

On this clone: Different DNA sequences within this sample yield the same CDR3. The rearrangement links TRBV4-1 to TRBJ2-2; maybe TRBD2 (5 bases). V lost 1 base, J lost 1 base, and 7 bases lay in between. CDR3 length: 15 amino acids. Per germline, CDR1 MGHRA and CDR2 YSYEKL. Written as DNA, the CDR3 is TGCGCCAGCAGCCAAGCGGGGAGGAACACCGGGGAGCTGTTTTTT. Residues: CASSQAGRNTGELFF.

The chain recombines TRBV25-1 with TRBJ2-7; D is uncertain. The V gene lost 5 bases and the J gene lost 3 bases, with 11 bases spanning the gap. This CDR3 has 13 residues. Germline CDR1 MGHDK, CDR2 SYGVNS. As DNA, the CDR3 is TGTGCCAGCAGTTCACCTAGGGACTACGAGCAGTACTTC. Protein: CASSSPRDYEQYF.

This chain joins TRBV5-4 and TRBJ2-1; 11 nucleotides match TRBD1. V lost 2 bases and J lost 7; bases outside the gene matches: 5. This CDR3 has 15 residues. Germline CDR1 reads SGHNT; CDR2 reads YYREEE (reference sequence). The CDR3 nucleotides read TGTGCCAGCAGCTTCCGGACAGGGGGCGAAAATGAGCAGTTCTTC. Residues: CASSFRTGGENEQFF.